The entry that follows covers one T cell receptor beta chain sequence. TCRdb called the reads again in MiXCR, with one record for every CDR3 protein. The sample consists of about 310,000 distinct CDR3 sequences, about a sixth of them appearing once. This specimen belongs to a study of T cell repertoires in cytomegalovirus infection. V lost 6 bases, J lost 2 bases, and 7 bases lay in between. Germline V gene data show CDR1 as SEHNR and CDR2 as FQNEAQ (reference sequence). The CDR3 length is 13 residues. The chain is built from TRBV7-9 and TRBJ1-4; D gene ambiguous. The sequence was obtained from a human donor in good health (CMV status not recorded). Some clones in this sample may be carry-over from other donors' samples. Sequencing used PBMCs. The CDR3 DNA reads as TGTGCCAGCAGGAGGCGGACTAATGAAAAACTGTTTTTT. It specifies CASRRRTNEKLFF.